These 20 T cell receptor beta chains came from one sample sequenced in a study of T cells in Graves' hyperthyroidism and ophthalmopathy. Authors of the study amplified TCR beta CDR3 regions from RNA transcripts. Researchers ran a first-round RT-PCR on the TCR CDR3 using the HTBI primer set. TCRdb redid the calling of the multiplex PCR reads with MiXCR, one entry per CDR3 protein. The sample carries more than 450,000 distinct CDR3 sequences, 12% to 15% recorded once. The sample taken for sequencing was blood. These receptor sequences come from a woman in her thirties or forties with Graves' hyperthyroidism.

This clonotype was seen ten or more times. CDR3 coding DNA: TGTGCCAGCACCGACCCCGGGACAATGACCTACGAGCAGTACTTC. Amino acids: CASTDPGTMTYEQYF. This rearrangement joins TRBV6-1 to TRBJ2-7, with D maybe TRBD1 (6 bases). Germline assignment: CDR1 MNHNS and CDR2 SASEGT. The CDR3 extends over 15 amino acids. The germline V and J ends were trimmed by 7 bases and 2 bases, with 18 bases remaining between them.

This clonotype was counted between two and nine times. This sequence joins TRBV28 and TRBJ1-5, with 7 positions matching TRBD1. Germline V gene data show CDR1 as MDHEN and CDR2 as SYDVKM. The length of the CDR3 is 17 residues. With V trimmed by 4 bases and J by 9 bases, 18 bases remained unmatched. In DNA, the CDR3 is TGTGCCAGCAGTTCTAGAGGACAGGTTACAATCTCCGCGCCCCAGCATTTT. Protein sequence: CASSSRGQVTISAPQHF.

The gene calls are TRBV19 and TRBJ1-1; possibly TRBD1 for D (6 bases). Trimming took 5 bases from V and 5 from J, leaving 21 bases between them. The CDR3 is made up of 16 amino acids. Germline loops: CDR1 LNHDA, CDR2 SQIVND (reference sequence). CDR3 amino acids: CASSGPGGLLATEAFF. The DNA of the CDR3 is TGTGCCAGTAGTGGCCCGGGGGGCCTCCTCGCTACTGAAGCTTTCTTT.

This clonotype occurred many times. CDR3 bases: TGCAGTGCTAGAGTTCCGACTAGCAATGAGCAGTTCTTC. Protein product: CSARVPTSNEQFF. V usage is TRBV20-1 and J usage is TRBJ2-1; D perhaps matches TRBD2 (6 bases). Germline values: CDR1 DFQATT, CDR2 SNEGSKA (reference sequence). Trimming shortened V by 1 base and J by 6 bases, and 10 bases separated the two germline ends. The CDR3 has 13 residues.

This clonotype was seen at least ten times. This chain joins TRBV28 and TRBJ2-7; D is possibly TRBD1 (6 bases). This CDR3 comprises 14 residues. Trimming stripped 8 bases from V and 7 bases from J, with 21 bases between. CDR1 and CDR2 (germline): MDHEN, SYDVKM. The CDR3 region is CASGAANRAWEQYF. For the CDR3, the DNA is TGTGCCAGCGGAGCAGCGAACAGGGCTTGGGAGCAGTACTTC. Filled out from reference TRBV28 and TRBJ2-7, the complete variable domain reads DVKVTQSSRYLVKRTGEKVFLECVQDMDHENMFWYRQDPGLGLRLIYFSYDVKMKEKGDIPEGYSVSREKKERFSLILESASTNQTSMYLCASGAANRAWEQYFGPGTRLTVT.

This clonotype was recorded a few times. This sequence joins TRBV7-9 and TRBJ2-2; no reliable D call. Germline V CDR1 and CDR2: SEHNR, FQNEAQ (reference sequence). This CDR3 comprises 13 residues. The V end lost 7 bases, the J end lost 5 bases, and 11 bases lay between the germline ends. The CDR3 nucleotides are TGTGCCAGCACCGACTTGGGGACCGGGGAGCTGTTTTTT. Its translation: CASTDLGTGELFF.

This clonotype occurred many times. V usage is TRBV5-4 and J usage is TRBJ2-2, with TRBD2 matching 12 bases. The CDR3 contains 16 residues. The V segment lost 4 bases and the J segment 5 bases; nucleotides outside the gene matches: 6. From germline, CDR1 is SGHNT and CDR2 YYREEE (reference sequence). The CDR3 here is CASSDRLAGDTGELFF. The DNA of the CDR3 is TGTGCCAGCAGCGATAGACTAGCGGGAGATACCGGGGAGCTGTTTTTT.

This clonotype occurred a few times. The V and J genes are TRBV5-4 and TRBJ1-2; D not certain. This CDR3 is 13 amino acids long. Germline V gene lookup returns CDR1 SGHNT and CDR2 YYREEE (reference sequence). V lost 1 base and J lost 4, with 8 bases in between. The CDR3 spells CASSLIGSYGYTF. The CDR3 DNA reads TGTGCCAGCAGCTTGATTGGGTCCTATGGCTACACCTTC.

In its sample, this clonotype was seen many times. This chain connects TRBV2 to TRBJ1-5; D is possibly TRBD1 (5 bases). The length of the CDR3 is 15 residues. Germline V lookup: CDR1 SNHLY, CDR2 FYNNEI. Trimming cost V 0 bases and J 4 bases, with 10 bases left between them. The CDR3 loop reads CASSEARGGNQPQHF. The DNA for the CDR3 is TGTGCCAGCAGTGAAGCTAGGGGAGGGAATCAGCCCCAGCATTTT.

The chain recombines TRBV28 with TRBJ2-2, with D unresolved. Germline CDR1 MDHEN, CDR2 SYDVKM. This CDR3 is 14 amino acids long. Deletions cut 6 bases from V and 5 bases from J, with 13 bases between. This CDR3 is CASSSRHITGELFF. The CDR3 coding sequence is TGTGCCAGCAGCTCTCGACACATTACCGGGGAGCTGTTTTTT.

This clonotype was detected many times. This rearrangement joins TRBV7-9 to TRBJ2-3, with TRBD2 identical over 8 bases. V shed 1 base and J 4 bases; nucleotides not matched to a gene: 7. The CDR3 is made up of 16 amino acids. The germline V gene encodes CDR1 SEHNR and CDR2 FQNEAQ (reference sequence). The CDR3 coding sequence is TGTGCCAGCAGCTTAGGGAGCGGGAGTTCCGCAGATACGCAGTATTTT. Its protein product is CASSLGSGSSADTQYF.

J is TRBJ2-2 and V is TRBV2; tentatively, D is TRBD1 or TRBD2 (5 bases each). This CDR3 region has 14 residues. Germline V gene lookup returns CDR1 SNHLY and CDR2 FYNNEI. Trimming left V 7 bases short and J 8 bases short, with 17 bases between. The CDR3, as DNA: TGTGCCAGCACCGAGGGGAGCGTTAAGGGGGAGCTGTTTTTT. This encodes CASTEGSVKGELFF.

This clonotype was found a few times. This chain joins TRBV28 and TRBJ1-2; D may be TRBD1 (5 bases). Germline CDR1 is MDHEN and CDR2 is SYDVKM. Deletions cut 4 bases from V and 0 bases from J, with 12 bases between. The CDR3 is 15 amino acids. The CDR3 DNA is TGTGCCAGCAGTTCCGGGGGGACCGCTAACTATGGCTACACCTTC. It is translated as CASSSGGTANYGYTF.

This clonotype has just a few counts. The J gene is TRBJ2-3, the V gene TRBV7-2; D call uncertain. Trimming pared 8 bases from V and 6 bases from J, leaving 15 bases between. The CDR3 spans 13 residues. The germline V gene encodes CDR1 SGHTA and CDR2 FQGNSA. The CDR3 is CASVRRGADTQYF. The CDR3 coding sequence is TGTGCCAGCGTAAGGAGAGGCGCGGATACGCAGTATTTT. Using reference TRBV7-2 and TRBJ2-3 for the parts outside the CDR3, the full variable domain is GAGVSQSPSNKVTEKGKDVELRCDPISGHTALYWYRQSLGQGLEFLIYFQGNSAPDKSGLPSDRFSAERTGGSVSTLTIQRTQQEDSAVYLCASVRRGADTQYFGPGTRLTVL.

This clonotype was recorded many times. The CDR3 DNA sequence: TGTGCCAGCAGCTCTCTAGGGTTAGCGGGAGGAGGCAAAGATACGCAGTATTTT. It codes for CASSSLGLAGGGKDTQYF. V gene TRBV7-8 combines with J gene TRBJ2-3; TRBD2 matches 10 bases. The J segment lost 5 bases and the V segment lost 4 bases, leaving 15 bases of the junction unmatched. The CDR3 has 18 residues. Per germline, CDR1 SGHVS and CDR2 FQNEAQ.

This clonotype was observed at least ten times. The gene calls are TRBV4-1 and TRBJ2-7; D gene unclear. In germline, CDR1 is MGHRA, CDR2 YSYEKL. The V end was cut by 0 bases, the J end by 3 bases, with 12 bases between. The CDR3 is 15 amino acids. The DNA for the CDR3 is TGCGCCAGCAGCCAAGAGACACACGAAGGCTACGAGCAGTACTTC. This gives the protein CASSQETHEGYEQYF.

Comments on this clonotype: This may arise from a read error, as a much more abundant clone is one base away. The chain has TRBV28 and TRBJ2-3, with 9 bases identical to TRBD2. From germline, CDR1 is MDHEN and CDR2 SYDVKM. CDR3 length: 15 amino acids. V lost 8 bases, J lost 2 bases, and 8 bases stayed unmatched. The CDR3 reads CASGYGLALTDTQYF. In nucleotides, the CDR3 is TGTGCCAGCGGTTATGGACTAGCGCTCACAGATACGCAGTATTTT. Drawing the rest from reference TRBV28 and TRBJ2-3, the complete variable domain is DVKVTQSSRYLVKRTGEKVFLECVQDMDHENMFWYRQDPGLGLRLIYFSYDVKMKEKGDIPEGYSVSREKKERFSLILESASTNQTSMYLCASGYGLALTDTQYFGPGTRLTVL.

Many counts were recorded for this clonotype. J is TRBJ2-7 and V is TRBV12-3 or TRBV12-4, with 7 bases identical to TRBD1. The V and J ends lost 3 bases and 3 bases, in that order; junction bases with no gene match: 8. This CDR3 region has 15 residues. CDR3 region: CASSLGPTGFYEQYF. CDR3 in DNA: TGTGCCAGCAGTTTGGGCCCGACAGGGTTCTACGAGCAGTACTTC.

Many counts were recorded for this clonotype. The J gene is TRBJ2-1, the V gene TRBV27; D may correspond to TRBD1 or TRBD2 (7 bases each). The CDR3 loop spans 15 amino acids. Germline lookup yields CDR1 MNHEY and CDR2 SMNVEV (reference sequence). V was trimmed by 5 bases and J by 7 bases, leaving 18 bases between them. The CDR3 sequence: CASSPERDSRNEQFF. In DNA form, the CDR3 reads TGTGCCAGCAGTCCGGAGCGGGACAGTCGGAATGAGCAGTTCTTC.

This clonotype has a count of ten or more. J is TRBJ2-5 and V is TRBV20-1; D possibly corresponds to TRBD1 (5 bases). This CDR3 comprises 13 residues. V lost 0 bases and J 5 bases, leaving 10 bases between the germline ends. CDR1 and CDR2 from the germline V gene are DFQATT and SNEGSKA (reference sequence). CDR3 in DNA: TGCAGTGCTAGAGATGGCGCAGGGGAGACCCAGTACTTC. This sequence encodes CSARDGAGETQYF.